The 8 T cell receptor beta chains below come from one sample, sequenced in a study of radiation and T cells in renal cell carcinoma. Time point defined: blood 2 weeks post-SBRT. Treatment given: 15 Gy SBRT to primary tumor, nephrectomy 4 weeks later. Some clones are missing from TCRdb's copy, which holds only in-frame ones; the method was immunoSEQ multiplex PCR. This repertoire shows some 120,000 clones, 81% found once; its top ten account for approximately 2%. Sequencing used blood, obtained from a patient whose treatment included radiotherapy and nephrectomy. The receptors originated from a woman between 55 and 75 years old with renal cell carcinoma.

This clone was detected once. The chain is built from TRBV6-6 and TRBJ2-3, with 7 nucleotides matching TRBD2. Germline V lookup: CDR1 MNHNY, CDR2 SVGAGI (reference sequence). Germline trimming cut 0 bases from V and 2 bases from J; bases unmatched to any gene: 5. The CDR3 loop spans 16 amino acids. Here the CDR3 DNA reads TGTGCCAGCAGTTACTCGGCGGGGGACCCCACAGATACGCAGTATTTT. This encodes CASSYSAGDPTDTQYF.

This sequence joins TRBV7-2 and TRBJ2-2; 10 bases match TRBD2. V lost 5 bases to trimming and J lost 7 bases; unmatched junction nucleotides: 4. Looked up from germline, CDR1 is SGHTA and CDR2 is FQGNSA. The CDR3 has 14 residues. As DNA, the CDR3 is TGTGCCAGCAGCACTAGCGGGGCCGGCGGGGAGCTGTTTTTT. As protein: CASSTSGAGGELFF.

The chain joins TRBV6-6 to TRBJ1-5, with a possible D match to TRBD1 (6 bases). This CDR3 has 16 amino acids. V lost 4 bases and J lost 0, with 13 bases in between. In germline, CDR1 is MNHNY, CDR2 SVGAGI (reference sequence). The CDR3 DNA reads TGTGCCAGCAGTTTCCGGGGGCGGAGTAGCAATCAGCCCCAGCATTTT. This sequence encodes CASSFRGRSSNQPQHF.

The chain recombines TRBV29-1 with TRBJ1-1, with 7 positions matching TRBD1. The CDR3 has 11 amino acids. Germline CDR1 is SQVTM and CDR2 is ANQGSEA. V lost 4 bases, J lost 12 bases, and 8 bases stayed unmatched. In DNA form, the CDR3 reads TGCAGCGTTGTATTCCAGGGGGATCCTTTCTTT. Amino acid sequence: CSVVFQGDPFF.

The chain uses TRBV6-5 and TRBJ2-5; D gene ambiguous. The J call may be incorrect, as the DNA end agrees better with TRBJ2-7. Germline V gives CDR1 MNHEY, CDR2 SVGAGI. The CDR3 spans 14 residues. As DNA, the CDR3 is TGTGCCAGCAGCCGAGCCGGGTTAGCCTACGAGCAGTACTTC. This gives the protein CASSRAGLAYEQYF.

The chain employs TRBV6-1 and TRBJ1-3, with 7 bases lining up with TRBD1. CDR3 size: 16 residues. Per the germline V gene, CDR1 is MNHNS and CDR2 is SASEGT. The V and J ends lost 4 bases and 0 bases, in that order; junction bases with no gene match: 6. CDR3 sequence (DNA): TGTGCCAGCAGTGCGGACAGGAGTTACTCTGGAAACACCATATATTTT. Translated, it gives CASSADRSYSGNTIYF.

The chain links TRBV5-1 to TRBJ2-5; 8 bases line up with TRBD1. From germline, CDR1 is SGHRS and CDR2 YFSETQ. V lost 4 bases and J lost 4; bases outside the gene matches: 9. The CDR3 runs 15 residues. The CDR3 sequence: CASSPGTGQGETQYF. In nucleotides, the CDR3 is TGCGCCAGCAGCCCTGGGACAGGCCAAGGAGAGACCCAGTACTTC.

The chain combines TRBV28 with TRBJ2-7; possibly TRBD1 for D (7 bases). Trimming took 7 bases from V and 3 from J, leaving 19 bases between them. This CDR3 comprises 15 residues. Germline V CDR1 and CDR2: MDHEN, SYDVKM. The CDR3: CASNGAGGLGYEQYF. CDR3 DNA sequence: TGTGCCAGCAACGGCGCAGGGGGGCTGGGCTACGAGCAGTACTTC. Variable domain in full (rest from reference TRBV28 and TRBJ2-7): DVKVTQSSRYLVKRTGEKVFLECVQDMDHENMFWYRQDPGLGLRLIYFSYDVKMKEKGDIPEGYSVSREKKERFSLILESASTNQTSMYLCASNGAGGLGYEQYFGPGTRLTVT.